These 22 T cell receptor beta chains originate from one sample sequenced in a study of blood T cell repertoires in COVID-19. The assay was immunoSEQ multiplex PCR, and TCRdb's table has in-frame clones only and misses some. The data contain 350,000 to 450,000 clones, approximately 89% of them singletons. The sample was PBMCs or T cells enriched from blood (not recorded which). These receptors were obtained from a woman aged 35 to 49 who had been exposed to COVID-19.

The gene calls are TRBV2 and TRBJ1-5; D might be TRBD1 (5 bases). The CDR3 loop spans 15 amino acids. The germline V and J ends were trimmed by 6 bases and 1 base, with 13 bases remaining between them. Germline V lookup: CDR1 SNHLY, CDR2 FYNNEI. The CDR3 protein is CASRAQDNSNQPQHF. CDR3 coding DNA: TGTGCCAGCAGGGCCCAGGACAACAGCAATCAGCCCCAGCATTTT.

Regarding this clone: Other DNA sequences of this sample code for an identical CDR3. This chain links TRBV6-5 with TRBJ2-2, with 8 bases aligning to TRBD2. Germline CDR1 reads MNHEY; CDR2 reads SVGAGI. The CDR3 sequence is 14 residues long. The junction had 1 base not matched to a gene; V was cut back by 2 bases and J by 5 bases. CDR3 sequence (DNA): TGTGCCAGCAGTTACCGGGGGGGAACCGGGGAGCTGTTTTTT. This codes for CASSYRGGTGELFF.

The V gene is TRBV5-1, the J gene TRBJ1-2; 10 bases are shared with TRBD1. The CDR3 has 16 amino acids. The germline V gene has CDR1 SGHRS and CDR2 YFSETQ. After removal of 4 bases from V and 6 bases from J, the junction contained 12 bases not matched to a gene. CDR3: CASSHGLGTGDDGYTF. CDR3 DNA: TGCGCCAGCAGCCACGGACTAGGGACAGGGGACGATGGCTACACCTTC.

This clone was seen just once. The rearrangement uses TRBV7-8 and TRBJ2-1; TRBD2 matches 9 bases. V trimming: 5 bases; J trimming: 9 bases; junction bases outside the gene matches: 14. The CDR3 length is 16 residues. Germline values: CDR1 SGHVS, CDR2 FQNEAQ. DNA for the CDR3: TGTGCCAGCAGCCATAATCGCGGGAGGGTGGGCGGTGAGCAGTTCTTC. Residues: CASSHNRGRVGGEQFF.

This clone showed up just once. The chain couples TRBV3-1 (or the pseudogene TRBV3-2) to TRBJ1-2; the match to TRBD1 covers 7 bases. Trimming at V came to 0 bases and at J to 1 base, leaving 8 bases not matched to a gene. This CDR3 is 17 amino acids long. Germline CDR1 and CDR2: LGHDT and YNNKEL (reference sequence). The CDR3 bases are TGTGCCAGCAGCCAAGAAAGGACAGGATATAGTAACTATGGCTACACCTTC. Amino acid sequence: CASSQERTGYSNYGYTF.

V usage is TRBV4-3 and J usage is TRBJ1-2; no firm D call. This CDR3 is 14 amino acids long. Trimming removed 2 bases from V and 14 bases from J, with 21 bases in between. Germline lookup yields CDR1 LGHNA and CDR2 YSLEER. The DNA for the CDR3 is TGCGCCAGCAGCCAAATACGGGCCCCGGGATCCCGGACCTTC. This translates into CASSQIRAPGSRTF.

A single count supports this clone. The chain links TRBV11-2 to TRBJ2-5; D uncertain. Germline-derived CDR1 and CDR2 are SGHAT and FQNNGV. There are 14 residues in the CDR3. V dropped 1 base and J dropped 2 bases, with 8 bases sitting between them. The chain's CDR3 is CASSLVLTQETQYF. The CDR3, as DNA: TGTGCCAGCAGCTTAGTCCTGACTCAAGAGACCCAGTACTTC.

The genes are TRBV10-3 and TRBJ2-7, with TRBD1 identical over 8 bases. The germline gives CDR1 ENHRY, CDR2 SYGVKD. V lost 10 bases and J lost 3; bases outside the gene matches: 8. CDR3 length equals 13 residues. CDR3 in DNA: TGTGCCACCAGGACAGGGACCGACTACGAGCAGTACTTC. Its translation: CATRTGTDYEQYF.

The V gene is TRBV18, the J gene TRBJ1-2; D ambiguous. V was cut by 0 bases and J by 8 bases, with 13 bases left in between. The germline CDR1 and CDR2 sequences are KGHSH and LQKENI. The CDR3 runs to 14 residues. The chain's CDR3 is CASSPPSGFGGYTF. The CDR3 DNA sequence: TGTGCCAGCTCACCACCCTCGGGTTTCGGGGGCTACACCTTC. The full variable domain, in which reference TRBV18 and TRBJ1-2 provide the parts outside the CDR3, is NAGVMQNPRHLVRRRGQEARLRCSPMKGHSHVYWYRQLPEEGLKFMVYLQKENIIDESGMPKERFSAEFPKEGPSILRIQQVVRGDSAAYFCASSPPSGFGGYTFGSGTRLTVV.

Details on this clone: Other DNA sequences in the sample encode the same CDR3. The chain combines TRBV18 with TRBJ2-3; weak D call: TRBD1 (5 bases). The V and J ends lost 3 bases and 6 bases respectively, with 7 bases between them. The CDR3 consists of 12 residues. Germline V gene data show CDR1 as KGHSH and CDR2 as LQKENI. CDR3 loop: CASSPQGDTQYF. CDR3 coding DNA: TGTGCCAGCTCACCTCAGGGTGATACGCAGTATTTT.

This clone was found a few times. The V and J genes are TRBV6-2 or TRBV6-3 and TRBJ1-5, with D tentatively TRBD1 (5 bases). The CDR3 contains 16 residues. Looked up from germline, CDR1 is MNHEY and CDR2 is SVGEGT. Trimming pared 2 bases from V and 3 bases from J, leaving 14 bases between. The CDR3 DNA is TGTGCCAGCAGTTACGCGAGACAGCCCTACAATCAGCCCCAGCATTTT. Translated: CASSYARQPYNQPQHF.

V is TRBV7-9 and J is TRBJ1-1, with D perhaps matching TRBD1 (5 bases). Germline assignment: CDR1 SEHNR and CDR2 FQNEAQ (reference sequence). There are 15 residues in the CDR3. V lost 3 bases and J 5 bases, leaving 16 bases between the germline ends. CDR3 amino acids: CASSFNWGAGTEAFF. CDR3 coding DNA: TGTGCCAGCAGCTTTAATTGGGGCGCAGGAACTGAAGCTTTCTTT.

The V call is TRBV29-1, the J call TRBJ2-5, with D tentatively TRBD1 (6 bases). Trimming left V 7 bases short and J 4 bases short, with 13 bases between. The CDR3 has 12 residues. Germline V gene sequence: CDR1 SQVTM, CDR2 ANQGSEA. The CDR3 coding sequence is TGCAGCGGGGGACGAGGGGGAGAGACCCAGTACTTC. It specifies CSGGRGGETQYF.

The rearrangement joins TRBV9 to TRBJ2-1; D is uncertain. The CDR3 loop spans 13 amino acids. Trimming removed 0 bases at V and 4 bases at J, with 5 bases between. The germline gives CDR1 SGDLS, CDR2 YYNGEE. The CDR3 sequence is CASSVETYNEQFF. The CDR3 DNA sequence: TGTGCCAGCAGCGTAGAGACTTACAATGAGCAGTTCTTC.

The CDR3 nucleotides read TGTGCCAGCAGCAGACAGGGGGGTAATTCACCCCTCCACTTT. Encoded protein: CASSRQGGNSPLHF. The chain links TRBV5-4 to TRBJ1-6; TRBD1 matches 9 bases. The CDR3 totals 14 residues. With 4 bases clipped from V and 6 bases from J, the junction kept 2 bases outside the gene matches. Germline-derived CDR1 and CDR2 are SGHNT and YYREEE (reference sequence).

In DNA form, the CDR3 reads TGTGCCAGCAGCTTAGTCGGCACCTCGAGGGGCAATCAGCCCCAGCATTTT. It specifies CASSLVGTSRGNQPQHF. This chain connects TRBV7-2 to TRBJ1-5, with D unresolved. Trimming removed 1 base at V and 2 bases at J, with 15 bases between. Germline assignment: CDR1 SGHTA and CDR2 FQGNSA. The CDR3 covers 17 residues.

The chain has TRBV30 and TRBJ1-2, with a weak D call TRBD1 (6 bases). The germline V and J ends were trimmed by 5 bases and 7 bases, with 17 bases remaining between them. Looked up from germline, CDR1 is GTSNPN and CDR2 is SVGIG (reference sequence). This CDR3 spans 13 amino acids. In DNA form, the CDR3 reads TGTGCCTGGGGAGGTACAGGGCGCTCTGGCTACACCTTC. Translating it yields CAWGGTGRSGYTF.

V is TRBV5-1 and J is TRBJ1-5, with D tentatively TRBD1 (5 bases). The CDR3 is 17 residues long. The V end lost 4 bases, the J end lost 3 bases, and 20 bases lay between the germline ends. Germline CDR1 is SGHRS and CDR2 is YFSETQ. CDR3 region: CASSPWTGGESNQPQHF. CDR3 DNA sequence: TGCGCCAGCAGCCCTTGGACCGGGGGGGAGTCCAATCAGCCCCAGCATTTT.

The chain carries TRBV5-8 and TRBJ1-2; D unclear. This CDR3 contains 14 residues. V gave up 1 base and J gave up 6 bases, with 13 bases separating them. Germline CDR1 SGHTS, CDR2 YDEGEE. As DNA, the CDR3 is TGTGCCAGCAGCTTGACGAGGGTACCCCATGGCTACACCTTC. Protein: CASSLTRVPHGYTF.

The chain uses TRBV11-2 and TRBJ2-3; TRBD1 matches 10 bases. The germline CDR1 and CDR2 sequences are SGHAT and FQNNGV. The J segment lost 10 bases and the V segment lost 5 bases, leaving 6 bases of the junction unmatched. The CDR3 has 13 residues. The CDR3 region has the DNA TGTGCCAGCAGCCGGGACAGGGGAGAGGCGCAGTATTTT. It specifies CASSRDRGEAQYF.

The chain links TRBV7-9 to TRBJ2-7, with 9 nucleotides matching TRBD1. This CDR3 has 14 amino acids. The trim removed 4 bases at V and 3 bases at J, leaving 4 bases unmatched. In germline, CDR1 is SEHNR, CDR2 FQNEAQ (reference sequence). As DNA, the CDR3 is TGTGCCAGCAGCTCGACAGGGGGGGTCTACGAGCAGTACTTC. It specifies CASSSTGGVYEQYF.

CDR3 in amino acids: CASSPTSGYSSYNEQFF. CDR3 bases: TGTGCCAGCAGCCCCACAAGCGGATACAGCTCCTACAATGAGCAGTTCTTC. The J gene is TRBJ2-1, the V gene TRBV7-2, with a weak D call TRBD2 (5 bases). V shed 5 bases and J shed 0 bases, with 17 bases lying between them. Germline V gene sequence: CDR1 SGHTA, CDR2 FQGNSA. This CDR3 contains 17 residues.